Shown below are 20 T cell receptor beta chains from a single sample sequenced in a study of cytomegalovirus exposure and HLA in healthy donors. Vbeta (60) and Jbeta (13) primers were used in the PCR. Only in-frame clones appear in the TCRdb table, and some are missing; sequencing was by immunoSEQ multiplex PCR. Among roughly 150,000 clones listed, around 80% were seen once. The material sequenced was PBMCs. Receptors originate from a male donor in good health and CMV-seropositive.

The V gene is TRBV19, the J gene TRBJ1-5, with D possibly being TRBD1 (5 bases). This CDR3 spans 13 amino acids. V lost 8 bases and J 2 bases, leaving 10 bases between the germline ends. Germline V gene data show CDR1 as LNHDA and CDR2 as SQIVND (reference sequence). This chain's CDR3 is CASLDSRNQPQHF. The CDR3 region has the DNA TGTGCCAGTCTTGACAGCCGCAATCAGCCCCAGCATTTT.

V and J are TRBV27 and TRBJ1-5, with a possible D match to TRBD1 (5 bases). The germline CDR1 and CDR2 sequences are MNHEY and SMNVEV (reference sequence). Deletions cut 6 bases from V and 4 bases from J, with 19 bases between. The CDR3 has 16 amino acids. The CDR3 spells CASSRLSGGGNQPQHF. Written as DNA, the CDR3 is TGTGCCAGCAGCCGACTCTCCGGGGGTGGGAATCAGCCCCAGCATTTT.

The chain has TRBV20-1 and TRBJ1-4; no reliable D call. V was clipped by 2 bases and J by 8 bases, with 6 bases between them. The germline CDR1 and CDR2 sequences are DFQATT and SNEGSKA (reference sequence). CDR3 size: 11 residues. The CDR3 here is CSARSLEKLFF. The CDR3 DNA reads TGCAGTGCTAGATCCCTCGAAAAACTGTTTTTT.

V usage is TRBV15 and J usage is TRBJ1-2; D ambiguous. Trimming shortened V by 0 bases and J by 9 bases, and 14 bases separated the two germline ends. Germline V lookup: CDR1 LNHNV, CDR2 YYDKDF (reference sequence). The CDR3 extends over 14 amino acids. Written as DNA, the CDR3 is TGTGCCACCAGCAGAGATGTTACACAGAGTCGCTACACCTTC. This gives the protein CATSRDVTQSRYTF.

This rearrangement joins TRBV7-7 to TRBJ2-3; the match to TRBD2 covers 10 bases. After removal of 2 bases from V and 6 bases from J, the junction contained 5 bases not matched to a gene. CDR3 length equals 15 residues. Germline values: CDR1 SSHAT, CDR2 FNYEAQ (reference sequence). The CDR3 spells CASSLSASGSDTQYF. DNA for the CDR3: TGTGCCAGCAGCTTATCGGCTAGCGGGAGTGATACGCAGTATTTT.

The chain has TRBV29-1 and TRBJ1-2; D is ambiguous. CDR3 length: 13 residues. With 2 bases removed from V and 4 bases from J, the gap between germline ends came to 11 bases. Germline assignment: CDR1 SQVTM and CDR2 ANQGSEA. CDR3 coding DNA: TGCAGCGTTGAAACCCCAAGCTCCTATGGCTACACCTTC. Its protein is CSVETPSSYGYTF.

The chain joins TRBV5-8 to TRBJ2-7; D possibly corresponds to TRBD2 (5 bases). The CDR3 loop spans 14 amino acids. Trimming left V 4 bases short and J 0 bases short, with 11 bases between. From germline, CDR1 is SGHTS and CDR2 YDEGEE. The CDR3 spells CASSGGTTSYEQYF. CDR3 sequence (DNA): TGTGCCAGCAGCGGAGGCACAACCTCCTACGAGCAGTACTTC. Full variable domain (remainder filled in from reference TRBV5-8 and TRBJ2-7): EAGVTQSPTHLIKTRGQQATLRCSPISGHTSVYWYQQALGLGLQFLLWYDEGEERNRGNFPPRFSGRQFPNYSSELNVNALELEDSALYLCASSGGTTSYEQYFGPGTRLTVT.

CDR3 DNA: TGTGCCAGCAGCGGCCGGACAGAGACCGGGGAGCTGTTTTTT. It translates to CASSGRTETGELFF. The chain has TRBV9 and TRBJ2-2; possible D gene TRBD1, 6 bases. The CDR3 contains 14 residues. Germline values: CDR1 SGDLS, CDR2 YYNGEE. V lost 3 bases and J 5 bases, leaving 11 bases between the germline ends.

The gene calls are TRBV30 and TRBJ2-4, with D perhaps matching TRBD1 (6 bases). Trimming stripped 0 bases from V and 9 bases from J, with 12 bases between. The CDR3 loop spans 13 amino acids. Germline V CDR1 and CDR2: GTSNPN, SVGIG (reference sequence). CDR3 region: CAWSVYRAPIQYF. CDR3 in DNA: TGTGCCTGGAGTGTGTACAGGGCGCCCATTCAGTACTTC.

This rearrangement joins TRBV18 to TRBJ2-1; 8 nucleotides match TRBD1. The CDR3 has 14 residues. The ends lost 3 bases at V and 4 bases at J; junction bases unmatched: 2. In germline, CDR1 is KGHSH, CDR2 LQKENI. This CDR3 reads CASSPQGAYNEQFF. In DNA, the CDR3 is TGTGCCAGCTCACCCCAGGGGGCTTACAATGAGCAGTTCTTC.

The chain recombines TRBV27 with TRBJ1-1; TRBD1 agrees at 8 bases. Germline V CDR1 and CDR2: MNHEY, SMNVEV (reference sequence). This CDR3 contains 15 residues. J was trimmed by 0 bases and V by 8 bases; bases with no gene match: 8. The CDR3: CASGRTGKMNTEAFF. CDR3 nucleotide sequence: TGTGCCAGCGGGAGGACAGGGAAAATGAACACTGAAGCTTTCTTT.

The chain recombines TRBV5-4 with TRBJ1-6, with 7 bases matching TRBD1. Looked up from germline, CDR1 is SGHNT and CDR2 is YYREEE (reference sequence). The trim removed 4 bases at V and 8 bases at J, leaving 3 bases unmatched. The CDR3 consists of 13 residues. The CDR3 loop is CASSPTGDSPLHF. The CDR3 bases are TGTGCCAGCAGCCCAACAGGGGATTCACCCCTCCACTTT.

V and J are TRBV7-2 and TRBJ2-3, with 11 nucleotides matching TRBD1. The V and J ends lost 7 bases and 2 bases, in that order; junction bases with no gene match: 8. This CDR3 has 16 residues. The germline gives CDR1 SGHTA, CDR2 FQGNSA. This chain's CDR3 is CASTSPGQGVTDTQYF. The DNA of the CDR3 is TGTGCCAGCACCTCTCCGGGACAGGGGGTCACAGATACGCAGTATTTT.

V and J are TRBV5-1 and TRBJ2-1; 9 nucleotides line up with TRBD2. V lost 4 bases, J lost 4 bases, and 6 bases stayed unmatched. Germline values: CDR1 SGHRS, CDR2 YFSETQ. The CDR3 spans 15 residues. The CDR3 DNA follows: TGCGCCAGCAGCATTAGCGGGGGAGAGTACAATGAGCAGTTCTTC. Translation gives CASSISGGEYNEQFF.

The chain joins TRBV5-1 to TRBJ2-7; 11 bases are shared with TRBD2. Germline V CDR1 and CDR2: SGHRS, YFSETQ. J gave up 4 bases and V 7 bases, and 10 bases lay outside the gene matches. The CDR3 consists of 15 residues. CDR3 protein: CASGQGTSGRYEQYF. The CDR3, as DNA: TGCGCCAGCGGACAAGGGACTAGCGGAAGGTACGAGCAGTACTTC.

This rearrangement joins TRBV13 to TRBJ2-3; 7 bases agree with TRBD1. CDR3 length: 17 amino acids. Germline-derived CDR1 and CDR2 are PRHDT and FYEKMQ (reference sequence). The J segment lost 0 bases and the V segment lost 4 bases, leaving 10 bases of the junction unmatched. The CDR3 DNA is TGTGCCAGCAGCTCCCTGAAGGGGGCCATTAGCACAGATACGCAGTATTTT. Protein: CASSSLKGAISTDTQYF.

CDR3 nucleotide sequence: TGCGCCAGCAGCCACCTGGACAGGGCTGGAAACACCATATATTTT. It encodes CASSHLDRAGNTIYF. The genes are TRBV4-3 and TRBJ1-3, with TRBD1 identical over 8 bases. V lost 3 bases to trimming and J lost 2 bases; unmatched junction nucleotides: 3. Germline lookup yields CDR1 LGHNA and CDR2 YSLEER. The length of the CDR3 is 15 residues.

This clone was seen a handful of times. Germline is not matched at one junction end, which may reflect a read error. V and J are TRBV2 and TRBJ2-4; TRBD2 might be the D (6 bases). The germline CDR1 and CDR2 sequences are SNHLY and FYNNEI. The CDR3 is 16 amino acids. The CDR3 coding sequence is TGTGCCAGCATCCGCGGGACCGCCAGAGCCAAAAACAGTCAGTACTTC. Its translation is CASIRGTARAKNSQYF.

This sequence joins TRBV27 and TRBJ2-5, with D possibly matching TRBD1 (5 bases). This CDR3 region has 13 residues. Germline V CDR1 and CDR2: MNHEY, SMNVEV (reference sequence). V gave up 5 bases and J gave up 4 bases, with 11 bases separating them. For the CDR3, the DNA is TGTGCCAGCAGTCAGGGTCCGGGAGAGACCCAGTACTTC. It translates to CASSQGPGETQYF.

DNA for the CDR3: TGTGCCAGCAGTTCACAGGGAAGTTCCTATAATTCACCCCTCCACTTT. As protein: CASSSQGSSYNSPLHF. The rearrangement links TRBV5-4 to TRBJ1-6; D might be TRBD1 (6 bases). The CDR3 has 16 amino acids. Germline V gives CDR1 SGHNT, CDR2 YYREEE (reference sequence). The germline V and J ends were trimmed by 5 bases and 1 base, with 13 bases remaining between them. Together with reference TRBV5-4 and TRBJ1-6, the CDR3 gives the full variable domain: ETGVTQSPTHLIKTRGQQVTLRCSSQSGHNTVSWYQQALGQGPQFIFQYYREEENGRGNFPPRFSGLQFPNYSSELNVNALELDDSALYLCASSSQGSSYNSPLHFGNGTRLTVT.